A single sample gave rise to the 31 T cell receptor beta chains below, sequenced in a study of shared clonotypes between healthy human individuals. Measured with immunoSEQ multiplex PCR; TCRdb has only the in-frame clones, and not every one. This table holds about 1.1 million clones, 60% to 80% found once. The sequenced sample consisted of memory CD4+ T cells from PBMCs. As for subset: CD45RA-negative fraction. The receptors shown here come from a man between 18 and 35 years old in good health. Some clones in this sample may be carry-over from other donors' samples.

The gene calls are TRBV6-1 and TRBJ2-1, with 10 nucleotides matching TRBD2. CDR3 length: 15 amino acids. The V segment lost 6 bases and the J segment 7 bases; nucleotides outside the gene matches: 9. CDR1 and CDR2 from the germline V gene are MNHNS and SASEGT. In DNA, the CDR3 is TGTGCCAGCAGGTTCGTAGCGGGAGGACGTAATGAGCAGTTCTTC. It codes for CASRFVAGGRNEQFF.

The chain combines TRBV18 with TRBJ2-2, with TRBD2 identical over 8 bases. The J segment lost 4 bases and the V segment lost 3 bases, leaving 4 bases of the junction unmatched. Germline V CDR1 and CDR2: KGHSH, LQKENI. The CDR3 length is 15 residues. This CDR3 is CASSPSLAGTGELFF. CDR3 in DNA: TGTGCCAGCTCACCGTCCCTAGCGGGCACCGGGGAGCTGTTTTTT.

The sample holds a few counts of this clone. The chain is built from TRBV7-9 and TRBJ1-2, with a possible D match to TRBD1 (6 bases). V was cut by 5 bases and J by 0 bases, with 16 bases left in between. This CDR3 spans 16 amino acids. Per the germline V gene, CDR1 is SEHNR and CDR2 is FQNEAQ (reference sequence). The CDR3 DNA sequence: TGTGCCAGCAGCCCAGCTGGGGGGCAAGCTAACTATGGCTACACCTTC. Translating gives CASSPAGGQANYGYTF.

This clone was counted a few times. This chain joins TRBV9 and TRBJ2-3; D is ambiguous. The CDR3 has 14 residues. CDR1 is SGDLS, CDR2 YYNGEE, per germline. The germline V and J ends were trimmed by 3 bases and 4 bases, with 12 bases remaining between them. Here the CDR3 reads CASSAQVVADTQYF. CDR3 nucleotides: TGTGCCAGCAGCGCCCAGGTAGTGGCAGATACGCAGTATTTT. Full variable domain (missing parts from reference TRBV9 and TRBJ2-3): DSGVTQTPKHLITATGQRVTLRCSPRSGDLSVYWYQQSLDQGLQFLIQYYNGEERAKGNILERFSAQQFPDLHSELNLSSLELGDSALYFCASSAQVVADTQYFGPGTRLTVL.

V is TRBV18 and J is TRBJ1-1, with 8 positions matching TRBD1. Germline V gene lookup returns CDR1 KGHSH and CDR2 LQKENI. This CDR3 comprises 15 residues. V was clipped by 3 bases and J by 4 bases; unmatched bases: 7. CDR3 in DNA: TGTGCCAGCTCACCTTCGACAGGGGATGTCACTGAAGCTTTCTTT. It yields the protein CASSPSTGDVTEAFF.

This clone has only a few counts. The rearrangement uses TRBV7-6 and TRBJ1-5; D is unclear. The CDR3 is 13 residues long. The V gene lost 0 bases and the J gene lost 4 bases, with 4 bases spanning the gap. The germline V gene has CDR1 SGHVS and CDR2 FNYEAQ. The CDR3 here is CASSLAPNQPQHF. CDR3 sequence (DNA): TGTGCCAGCAGCTTAGCTCCAAATCAGCCCCAGCATTTT.

Remarks on this clone: Other DNA sequences in this specimen translate into the identical CDR3. The CDR3 sequence: CASSLDRGAYNEQFF. The CDR3 DNA reads TGTGCCAGCAGCTTAGACAGGGGAGCCTACAATGAGCAGTTCTTC. The V gene is TRBV7-3, the J gene TRBJ2-1; 8 bases match TRBD1. The CDR3 loop spans 15 amino acids. V was pared by 2 bases and J by 2 bases, with 2 bases of the junction left unmatched. Germline V gene sequence: CDR1 SGHTA, CDR2 FQGTGA.

The V gene is TRBV7-3, the J gene TRBJ2-7; 12 nucleotides agree with TRBD1. Germline V gene sequence: CDR1 SGHTA, CDR2 FQGTGA. The V segment lost 1 base and the J segment 7 bases; nucleotides outside the gene matches: 11. The CDR3 spans 17 residues. The CDR3 DNA reads as TGTGCCAGCAGCTTAATGGGGCCCGGGACAGGGGGCTGGGAGCAGTACTTC. This encodes CASSLMGPGTGGWEQYF.

The CDR3 loop is CASSDRGLSVPQYF. CDR3 sequence (DNA): TGTGCCAGCAGCGACAGGGGGCTCTCAGTGCCCCAGTACTTC. V usage is TRBV2 and J usage is TRBJ2-5, with 10 bases that match TRBD1. The V gene end was trimmed by 6 bases and the J gene end by 9 bases; junction bases not matched to a gene: 10. Germline V lookup: CDR1 SNHLY, CDR2 FYNNEI. This CDR3 is built from 14 residues.

The chain is built from TRBV7-6 and TRBJ2-5, with TRBD2 matching over 8 bases. V trimming: 2 bases; J trimming: 7 bases; junction bases outside the gene matches: 9. In germline, CDR1 is SGHVS, CDR2 FNYEAQ. The CDR3 has 15 amino acids. DNA of the CDR3: TGTGCCAGCAGCTTAAGTACAGCTCGGGAGGGGACCCAGTACTTC. This codes for CASSLSTAREGTQYF.

The chain couples TRBV15 to TRBJ2-2; possible D gene TRBD1, 6 bases. The V gene lost 2 bases and the J gene lost 1 base, with 11 bases spanning the gap. The germline CDR1 and CDR2 sequences are LNHNV and YYDKDF (reference sequence). The length of the CDR3 is 16 residues. The CDR3 nucleotides are TGTGCCACCAGCAGACCCGGGACACTGAACACCGGGGAGCTGTTTTTT. This codes for CATSRPGTLNTGELFF.

The rearrangement uses TRBV6-1 and TRBJ1-1; D gene ambiguous. The CDR3 extends over 15 amino acids. Germline V lookup: CDR1 MNHNS, CDR2 SASEGT. V lost 5 bases and J lost 1, with 14 bases in between. CDR3 amino acids: CASSLGLSRNTEAFF. In DNA, the CDR3 is TGTGCCAGCAGTTTAGGGTTGTCAAGGAACACTGAAGCTTTCTTT.

This clone came up a few times. The rearrangement uses TRBV28 and TRBJ1-2; D unresolved. This CDR3 spans 15 amino acids. V lost 5 bases to trimming and J lost 3 bases, with 16 bases between them. Germline CDR1 and CDR2: MDHEN and SYDVKM. The chain's CDR3 is CASSGVGSWDYGYTF. The CDR3 bases are TGTGCCAGCAGTGGGGTAGGGAGCTGGGACTATGGCTACACCTTC.

The chain links TRBV29-1 to TRBJ2-7; possibly TRBD1 or TRBD2 for D (5 bases each). The CDR3 length is 12 residues. V was pared by 7 bases and J by 6 bases, with 16 bases between. Per the germline V gene, CDR1 is SQVTM and CDR2 is ANQGSEA. The CDR3, as DNA: TGCAGCGGGGGACGGGGAAGTGGCGAGCAGTACTTC. Its protein product is CSGGRGSGEQYF.

The chain recombines TRBV10-3 with TRBJ2-2, with 15 bases fitting TRBD2. The CDR3 totals 16 residues. Germline CDR1 is ENHRY and CDR2 is SYGVKD. Trimming took 3 bases from V and 5 from J; bases not matched to a gene: 1. The CDR3 DNA sequence: TGTGCCATCAGTGACGGGACTAGCGGGAGGACCGGGGAGCTGTTTTTT. Translating gives CAISDGTSGRTGELFF.

This chain connects TRBV4-1 to TRBJ2-2; TRBD2 matches at 7 bases. V shed 3 bases, J shed 1 base, and the junction held 14 bases outside the gene matches. The CDR3 has 19 residues. CDR1 and CDR2 (germline): MGHRA, YSYEKL. The chain's CDR3 is CASSQRPTSASGNTGELFF. The DNA for the CDR3 is TGCGCCAGCAGCCAGCGTCCCACTAGCGCTAGCGGGAACACCGGGGAGCTGTTTTTT.

This sequence joins TRBV29-1 and TRBJ2-5; 12 nucleotides line up with TRBD2. The J call may be incorrect, as the DNA end agrees better with TRBJ2-7. This CDR3 is built from 13 residues. Germline V gives CDR1 SQVTM, CDR2 ANQGSEA. The CDR3 nucleotides are TGCAGCGTTGCGGGACTAGCGGGCTACGAGCAGTACTTC. It encodes CSVAGLAGYEQYF.

The chain uses TRBV7-2 and TRBJ1-2, with D perhaps matching TRBD1 (6 bases). CDR1 is SGHTA, CDR2 FQGNSA, per germline. The CDR3 has 14 residues. V lost 5 bases and J 7 bases, leaving 17 bases between the germline ends. Here the CDR3 DNA reads TGTGCCAGCAGCGCGATAACAGGGTACAGTGGCTACACCTTC. This codes for CASSAITGYSGYTF.

The J gene is TRBJ2-5, the V gene TRBV5-5; no definite D call. This CDR3 region has 15 residues. Trimming left V 4 bases short and J 3 bases short, with 16 bases between. Germline CDR1 is SGHKS and CDR2 is YYEKEE (reference sequence). Here the CDR3 reads CASSRLSWAEETQYF. In DNA form, the CDR3 reads TGTGCCAGCAGCCGTTTGTCGTGGGCAGAAGAGACCCAGTACTTC.

This chain joins TRBV7-2 and TRBJ2-3, with 13 bases that match TRBD2. Germline V gives CDR1 SGHTA, CDR2 FQGNSA. CDR3 length equals 15 residues. V shed 5 bases, J shed 13 bases, and the junction held 12 bases outside the gene matches. CDR3 in DNA: TGTGCCAGCAGCCTCGGACTAGCGGGAGTCCGCGGGGAGTATTTT. Translated: CASSLGLAGVRGEYF. Full variable domain (rest looked up from reference TRBV7-2 and TRBJ2-3): GAGVSQSPSNKVTEKGKDVELRCDPISGHTALYWYRQSLGQGLEFLIYFQGNSAPDKSGLPSDRFSAERTGGSVSTLTIQRTQQEDSAVYLCASSLGLAGVRGEYFGPGTRLTVL.

This chain uses TRBV7-3 with TRBJ2-1, with 8 bases matching TRBD2. CDR3 length equals 20 residues. From germline, CDR1 is SGHTA and CDR2 FQGTGA. V dropped 5 bases and J dropped 0; count of bases not matched to a gene: 18. CDR3 loop: CASSLRTLAGPLSSYNEQFF. The CDR3, as DNA: TGTGCCAGCAGCCTAAGAACTCTAGCGGGCCCACTTAGCTCCTACAATGAGCAGTTCTTC.

A word on this clone: A far larger clone is only one base removed, so a read error is likely. The rearrangement links TRBV4-2 to TRBJ2-2, with D possibly matching TRBD2 (6 bases). The CDR3 totals 15 residues. Germline V gene lookup returns CDR1 LGHNA and CDR2 YNFKEQ. The CDR3 nucleotides are TGTGCCAGCAGCCAAGATCACGGGAGTACCGGGGAGCTGGTTTTT. Protein sequence: CASSQDHGSTGELVF.

In this sample, this clone turned up many times. The rearrangement links TRBV30 to TRBJ2-1, with 7 bases that match TRBD2. The CDR3 covers 12 residues. Germline values: CDR1 GTSNPN, CDR2 SVGIG (reference sequence). V gave up 0 bases and J gave up 10 bases; unmatched junction bases: 3. CDR3 residues: CAWSVRGSEQFF. The CDR3 bases are TGTGCCTGGAGTGTACGCGGGAGCGAGCAGTTCTTC.

This clone occurred a few times. The chain carries TRBV27 and TRBJ2-7, with D tentatively TRBD2 (6 bases). Germline assignment: CDR1 MNHEY and CDR2 SMNVEV (reference sequence). The CDR3 is made up of 16 amino acids. V was clipped by 2 bases and J by 9 bases, with 23 bases between them. This CDR3 is CASSLRGVGSTSVQYF. In DNA form, the CDR3 reads TGTGCCAGCAGTTTACGCGGGGTGGGATCCACTTCCGTGCAGTACTTC.

This chain uses TRBV29-1 with TRBJ2-1; no clear D gene. Trimming took 5 bases from V and 4 from J, leaving 15 bases between them. Germline V gene lookup returns CDR1 SQVTM and CDR2 ANQGSEA. CDR3 size: 14 residues. The DNA of the CDR3 is TGCAGCGTTTCGCGATTAAGCCTTTACAATGAGCAGTTCTTC. Residues: CSVSRLSLYNEQFF.

This chain joins TRBV15 and TRBJ1-4, with TRBD1 identical over 9 bases. Germline values: CDR1 LNHNV, CDR2 YYDKDF (reference sequence). Trimming cost V 3 bases and J 10 bases; bases outside gene matches: 0. This CDR3 comprises 12 residues. CDR3 protein: CATSRDRGKLFF. DNA of the CDR3: TGTGCCACCAGCAGGGACAGGGGAAAACTGTTTTTT.

This chain uses TRBV4-3 with TRBJ1-4, with TRBD1 matching over 10 bases. Germline V gene data show CDR1 as LGHNA and CDR2 as YSLEER. The CDR3 loop spans 17 amino acids. Unmatched junction bases numbered 8, after V lost 4 bases and J lost 3 bases. CDR3 residues: CASSPRDRGDANEKLFF. The CDR3 DNA reads as TGCGCCAGCAGCCCCCGGGACAGGGGAGATGCTAATGAAAAACTGTTTTTT.

The chain joins TRBV9 to TRBJ1-4; D not certain. This CDR3 contains 15 residues. V shed 0 bases and J shed 7 bases, with 13 bases lying between them. The germline V gene has CDR1 SGDLS and CDR2 YYNGEE. The CDR3 DNA is TGTGCCAGCAGCGTAGATGTAGGTTCCAGTGAAAAACTGTTTTTT. This sequence encodes CASSVDVGSSEKLFF.

This clone was detected ten times or more. The V and J genes are TRBV6-1 and TRBJ1-5; TRBD1 agrees at 7 bases. The CDR3 covers 15 residues. Germline V gene lookup returns CDR1 MNHNS and CDR2 SASEGT. Losses at the gene ends were 6 bases for V and 2 bases for J; bases not matched to a gene: 7. The CDR3 DNA follows: TGTGCCAGCAGACAACCCAGGGGGGGCAATCAGCCCCAGCATTTT. Protein product: CASRQPRGGNQPQHF.

With regard to this clone: An end of the junction does not agree with germline; a read error may underlie this. Within the sample, other DNA sequences also encode this same CDR3. The V and J genes are TRBV2 and TRBJ2-2; 8 nucleotides agree with TRBD1. This CDR3 spans 18 amino acids. The V gene's germline CDR1 is SNHLY and CDR2 FYNNEI. The CDR3 region is CASSEAARTGTNTGELFF. CDR3 DNA sequence: TGTGCCAGCAGTGAAGCAGCTAGGACAGGGACCAACACCGGGGAGCTGTTTTTC.

The chain is built from TRBV7-9 and TRBJ1-3; no reliable D call. The CDR3 is made up of 13 amino acids. From germline, CDR1 is SEHNR and CDR2 FQNEAQ (reference sequence). Between the trimmed V and J ends, which lost 8 bases and 6 bases, there was a span of 14 bases. Written as DNA, the CDR3 is TGTGCCAGCGGGGAGGCAATAGAAAACACCATATATTTT. Amino acid sequence: CASGEAIENTIYF.